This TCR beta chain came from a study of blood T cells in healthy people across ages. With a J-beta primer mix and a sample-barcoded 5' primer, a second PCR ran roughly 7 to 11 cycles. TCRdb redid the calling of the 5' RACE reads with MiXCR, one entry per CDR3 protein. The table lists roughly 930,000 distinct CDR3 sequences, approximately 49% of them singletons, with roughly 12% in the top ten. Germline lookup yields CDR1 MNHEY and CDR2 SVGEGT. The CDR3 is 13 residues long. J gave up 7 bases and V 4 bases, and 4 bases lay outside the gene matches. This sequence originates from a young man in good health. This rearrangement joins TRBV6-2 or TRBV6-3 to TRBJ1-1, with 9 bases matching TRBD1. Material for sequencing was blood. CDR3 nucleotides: TGTGCCAGCAGTTTAGGACAGGGGAATGAAGCTTTCTTT. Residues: CASSLGQGNEAFF.